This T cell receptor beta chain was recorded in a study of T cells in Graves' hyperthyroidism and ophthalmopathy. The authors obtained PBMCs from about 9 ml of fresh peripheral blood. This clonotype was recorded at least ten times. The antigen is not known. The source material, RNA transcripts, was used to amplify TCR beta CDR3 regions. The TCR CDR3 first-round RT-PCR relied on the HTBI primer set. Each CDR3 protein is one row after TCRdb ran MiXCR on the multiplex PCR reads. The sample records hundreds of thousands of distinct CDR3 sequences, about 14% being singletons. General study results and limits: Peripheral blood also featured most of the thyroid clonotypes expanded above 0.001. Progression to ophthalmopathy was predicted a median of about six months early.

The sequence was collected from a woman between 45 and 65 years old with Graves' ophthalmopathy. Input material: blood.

The CDR3: CASITTLAGYEQYF. CDR3 bases: TGTGCCAGCATTACCACGCTAGCGGGATACGAGCAGTACTTC. The chain uses TRBV28 and TRBJ2-7; 9 bases agree with TRBD2. This CDR3 has 14 amino acids. J was trimmed by 4 bases and V by 7 bases; bases with no gene match: 8. Per germline, CDR1 MDHEN and CDR2 SYDVKM.